Listed here are 9 T cell receptor beta chains from one sample, sequenced in a study of blood T cell repertoires in COVID-19. TCRdb keeps only in-frame clones here, not all; method: immunoSEQ multiplex PCR. In the table there are under 300,000 clones, 70% to 85% of which are singletons. The sequencing input was peripheral blood. The origin of the receptors is a woman in her thirties or forties with active or convalescent COVID-19.

The V and J genes are TRBV2 and TRBJ2-1; 7 bases match TRBD1. The CDR3 is 15 residues long. V shed 7 bases, J shed 1 base, and the junction held 7 bases outside the gene matches. Germline CDR1 reads SNHLY; CDR2 reads FYNNEI. The CDR3 coding sequence is TGTGCCAGCACCCTTCGGGGACAGTCCTACAATGAGCAGTTCTTC. Its protein is CASTLRGQSYNEQFF. Together with reference TRBV2 and TRBJ2-1, the CDR3 gives the full variable domain: EPEVTQTPSHQVTQMGQEVILRCVPISNHLYFYWYRQILGQKVEFLVSFYNNEISEKSEIFDDQFSVERPDGSNFTLKIRSTKLEDSAMYFCASTLRGQSYNEQFFGPGTRLTVL.

The rearrangement joins TRBV11-3 to TRBJ2-3; D not certain. Trimming cost V 1 base and J 6 bases, with 11 bases left between them. The germline V gene encodes CDR1 SGHNT and CDR2 YENEEA. The CDR3 has 14 residues. CDR3 in DNA: TGTGCCAGCAGCTTAGGTGGAACCGGGGATACGCAGTATTTT. Encoded protein: CASSLGGTGDTQYF.

The chain combines TRBV5-1 with TRBJ2-3, with 16 nucleotides matching TRBD2. V lost 0 bases to trimming and J lost 4 bases; unmatched junction nucleotides: 2. The CDR3 length is 17 residues. Germline CDR1 SGHRS, CDR2 YFSETQ. Here the CDR3 DNA reads TGCGCCAGCAGCTTGGTTGGGACTAGCGGGGGGGCAGATACGCAGTATTTT. It codes for CASSLVGTSGGADTQYF.

The chain links TRBV12-3 or TRBV12-4 to TRBJ1-1; no clear D. This CDR3 region has 11 residues. The V and J ends lost 5 bases and 5 bases respectively, with 6 bases between them. Here the CDR3 DNA reads TGTGCCAGCAGTCCCGTAACTGAAGCTTTCTTT. This encodes CASSPVTEAFF.

This rearrangement joins TRBV19 to TRBJ1-1; D is perhaps TRBD1 (5 bases). Germline lookup yields CDR1 LNHDA and CDR2 SQIVND (reference sequence). Trimming cost V 1 base and J 7 bases, with 10 bases left between them. The CDR3 covers 13 residues. CDR3 in DNA: TGTGCCAGTAGTATAGGCGACAGTGTTGAAGCTTTCTTT. Translated: CASSIGDSVEAFF.

This clone was seen a single time. V and J are TRBV7-9 and TRBJ2-2, with 7 bases fitting TRBD1. V was clipped by 5 bases and J by 4 bases; unmatched bases: 7. The CDR3 totals 15 residues. Germline V CDR1 and CDR2: SEHNR, FQNEAQ (reference sequence). The chain's CDR3 is CASSTDRASTGELFF. The CDR3 DNA follows: TGTGCCAGCAGCACCGACAGGGCCAGCACCGGGGAGCTGTTTTTT. Using reference TRBV7-9 and TRBJ2-2 for the parts outside the CDR3, the full variable domain is DTGVSQNPRHKITKRGQNVTFRCDPISEHNRLYWYRQTLGQGPEFLTYFQNEAQLEKSRLLSDRFSAERPKGSFSTLEIQRTEQGDSAMYLCASSTDRASTGELFFGEGSRLTVL.

The gene calls are TRBV5-1 and TRBJ1-5, with a tentative D call TRBD1 (6 bases). The germline gives CDR1 SGHRS, CDR2 YFSETQ. The CDR3 contains 14 residues. V shed 6 bases and J shed 7 bases, with 17 bases lying between them. The CDR3 coding sequence is TGCGCCAGCACCGAAGGGGGGGGCGGACAGCCCCAGCATTTT. This encodes CASTEGGGGQPQHF.

The CDR3 loop reads CAISESLAGGGNAFF. The CDR3 coding sequence is TGTGCCATCAGTGAGTCGCTGGCAGGGGGCGGTAATGCTTTCTTT. J is TRBJ1-1 and V is TRBV10-3; 8 nucleotides align to TRBD1. CDR1 is ENHRY and CDR2 is SYGVKD in the germline V gene. The length of the CDR3 is 15 residues. Trimming took 0 bases from V and 11 from J; bases not matched to a gene: 11.

The chain joins TRBV30 to TRBJ1-2; TRBD1 might be the D (6 bases). The CDR3 loop spans 13 amino acids. Germline CDR1 and CDR2: GTSNPN and SVGIG (reference sequence). The germline V and J ends were trimmed by 4 bases and 8 bases, with 17 bases remaining between them. The chain's CDR3 is CAWNIGGNQGYTF. The CDR3, as DNA: TGTGCCTGGAACATAGGGGGAAATCAAGGCTACACCTTC.